A selection of T cell receptor beta chains follows, all from one sample in a study of blood T cell repertoires in COVID-19. Libraries were prepared by immunoSEQ multiplex PCR; TCRdb keeps only in-frame clonotypes and omits some of them. Of 330,000 or so clones in the sample, 92% were seen once. Sequencing was performed on PBMCs or T cells enriched from blood (not recorded which). The receptors here all came from a woman aged 25 to 39 who had recovered from COVID-19. CDR3s include the opening cysteine and the closing phenylalanine or tryptophan. A D gene is named only where the DNA matches it firmly. Size is stated for part of the rows, as once, few or many counts, or as a class when the clone is expanded.

TRBV19	TRBD1	TRBJ1-1	once	CASIKDRGNTEAFF	TGTGCCAGCATCAAGGACAGGGGGAACACTGAAGCTTTCTTT
TRBV21-1	-	TRBJ1-4	-	CASTYPHSGTGSEKLFF	TGTGCCAGCACCTACCCTCATTCCGGGACAGGGAGTGAAAAACTGTTTTTT
TRBV19	TRBD1	TRBJ1-5	once	CASTPGARGHQPQHF	TGTGCCAGTACGCCTGGGGCCAGGGGGCATCAGCCCCAGCATTTT
TRBV9	TRBD1	TRBJ1-3	-	CASSTGTVFGDTIYF	TGTGCCAGCAGCACCGGGACAGTTTTTGGAGACACCATATATTTT
TRBV4-1	-	TRBJ2-7	-	CASSQDLPLTGTLYEQYF	TGCGCCAGCAGCCAAGACCTCCCCCTGACAGGAACCCTATACGAGCAGTACTTC
TRBV2	TRBD1	TRBJ1-2	-	CASRGTAYYGYTF	TGTGCCAGCAGGGGGACAGCTTACTATGGCTACACCTTC
TRBV7-8	-	TRBJ2-2	once	CASSLGGLNTGELFF	TGTGCCAGCAGCTTAGGGGGGCTGAACACCGGGGAGCTGTTTTTT
TRBV4-1	-	TRBJ2-2	-	CASSQAVINTGELFF	TGCGCCAGCAGCCAGGCCGTTATAAACACCGGGGAGCTGTTTTTT
TRBV28	TRBD1	TRBJ1-5	-	CASTTGGNQPQHF	TGTGCCAGCACGACAGGGGGCAATCAGCCCCAGCATTTT
TRBV12-3/TRBV12-4	-	TRBJ2-7	-	CASSWGGEQYF	TGTGCCAGCAGTTGGGGAGGCGAGCAGTACTTC
TRBV7-6	TRBD2	TRBJ2-7	-	CASSSSGTTLISEQYF	TGTGCCAGCAGCTCCTCCGGGACTACCCTAATCTCCGAGCAGTACTTC
TRBV28	-	TRBJ1-1	-	CASTSGGLMVFF	TGTGCCAGCACCTCGGGGGGCCTCATGGTTTTCTTT
TRBV7-6	-	TRBJ2-3	once	CASSLFRAASHTQYF	TGTGCCAGCAGCTTATTTAGAGCGGCTTCGCATACGCAGTATTTT
TRBV5-1	-	TRBJ2-2	-	CASSLGQNTGELFF	TGCGCCAGCAGCTTGGGACAGAACACCGGGGAGCTGTTTTTT
TRBV19	-	TRBJ2-7	-	CASSIGQGWGTYEQYF	TGTGCCAGTAGTATAGGCCAGGGATGGGGCACCTACGAGCAGTACTTC
TRBV4-1	TRBD1	TRBJ2-3	-	CASSRGQGAKADTQYF	TGCGCCAGCAGCCGAGGACAGGGGGCCAAGGCAGATACGCAGTATTTT
TRBV9	-	TRBJ1-5	-	CASSAGDSNQPQHF	TGTGCCAGCAGCGCAGGGGATAGCAATCAGCCCCAGCATTTT
TRBV6-5	TRBD1	TRBJ1-1	-	CASSYGQGDTEAFF	TGTGCCAGCAGTTACGGGCAGGGGGACACTGAAGCTTTCTTT
TRBV14	TRBD1	TRBJ2-3	-	CASSRQGWTDTQYF	TGTGCCAGCAGCCGACAGGGGTGGACAGATACGCAGTATTTT
TRBV7-8	TRBD1	TRBJ2-7	-	CASSWPTDRTYEQYF	TGTGCCAGCAGCTGGCCTACGGACAGGACCTACGAGCAGTACTTC
TRBV11-3	-	TRBJ1-1	-	CASSWGEGTEAFF	TGTGCCAGCAGCTGGGGGGAGGGCACTGAAGCTTTCTTT
TRBV7-3	TRBD2	TRBJ2-3	-	CASSSAVAAGAPDTQYF	TGTGCCAGCAGCTCCGCCGTGGCAGCGGGAGCCCCAGATACGCAGTATTTT
TRBV21-1	-	TRBJ1-2	-	CASSRFVGGGYTF	TGTGCCAGCAGCAGATTTGTGGGGGGTGGCTACACCTTC
TRBV18	TRBD1	TRBJ2-1	-	CASSPPWTGTNEQFF	TGTGCCAGCTCACCACCCTGGACAGGGACTAATGAGCAGTTCTTC
TRBV18	-	TRBJ1-5	-	CASSVRESGVQPQHF	TGTGCCAGCTCAGTACGCGAATCCGGGGTCCAGCCCCAGCATTTT
TRBV6-5	TRBD1	TRBJ1-6	-	CASLQGANSPLHF	TGTGCCAGCCTACAGGGGGCTAATTCACCCCTCCACTTT
TRBV12-3/TRBV12-4	TRBD2	TRBJ2-1	-	CASSLPSGGEQFF	TGTGCCAGCAGTTTACCTAGCGGGGGGGAGCAGTTCTTC
TRBV6-2/TRBV6-3	-	TRBJ1-2	-	CASSYSGGLERYTF	TGTGCCAGCAGTTACTCCGGCGGCCTTGAGCGCTACACCTTC
TRBV5-1	TRBD1	TRBJ1-6	few	CASSSDRGLSPLHF	TGCGCCAGCAGCTCGGACAGGGGGCTATCACCCCTCCACTTT
TRBV12-5	-	TRBJ2-2	-	CASGLLSVGAPPSNTGELFF	TGTGCTAGTGGTTTACTATCAGTGGGGGCGCCCCCTTCAAACACCGGGGAGCTGTTTTTT
TRBV3-1/TRBV3-2	TRBD2	TRBJ2-1	-	CASSAMSGGAFNEQFF	TGTGCCAGCAGCGCGATGAGCGGGGGGGCTTTCAATGAGCAGTTCTTC
TRBV29-1	TRBD1	TRBJ1-1	-	CSVVRTGLNTEAFF	TGCAGCGTAGTCAGGACAGGGCTGAACACTGAAGCTTTCTTT
TRBV19	TRBD1	TRBJ1-2	once	CASSATGQDYYGYTF	TGTGCCAGTAGTGCAACAGGACAGGACTACTATGGCTACACCTTC
TRBV9	-	TRBJ1-3	-	CASSSGQFSGNTIYF	TGTGCCAGCAGCTCCGGACAGTTCTCTGGAAACACCATATATTTT
TRBV7-2	-	TRBJ1-6	-	CASSFGGQSNSPLHF	TGTGCCAGCAGCTTTGGCGGACAGTCCAATTCACCCCTCCACTTT
TRBV13	TRBD1	TRBJ2-7	-	CASSRTGAEQYF	TGTGCCAGCAGTCGGACAGGGGCCGAGCAGTACTTC
TRBV28	-	TRBJ2-1	-	CASSLYSGEQFF	TGTGCCAGCAGTCTTTACAGTGGTGAGCAGTTCTTC
TRBV2	-	TRBJ1-2	-	CASRNAPGAGRYGYTF	TGTGCCAGCAGGAACGCCCCGGGAGCAGGGCGGTATGGCTACACCTTC
TRBV4-1	-	TRBJ1-5	-	CASSLGYGGGNQPQHF	TGCGCCAGCAGCCTTGGATACGGCGGGGGGAATCAGCCCCAGCATTTT
TRBV15	TRBD1	TRBJ1-1	-	CATSRGDSGTEAFF	TGTGCCACCAGCAGAGGGGACAGCGGGACTGAAGCTTTCTTT
TRBV28	TRBD1	TRBJ1-5	-	CASSLSQGASQPQHF	TGTGCCAGCAGTTTATCCCAGGGGGCGAGTCAGCCCCAGCATTTT
TRBV21-1	-	TRBJ2-7	-	CASSMPKRDRGFHEQYF	TGTGCCAGCAGCATGCCAAAGAGGGACAGGGGGTTCCACGAGCAGTACTTC
TRBV5-4	-	TRBJ1-1	-	CASSSAGLRDTEAFF	TGTGCCAGCAGCTCCGCAGGGCTCCGGGACACTGAAGCTTTCTTT
TRBV7-2	-	TRBJ2-5	-	CATREQETQYF	TGTGCCACCCGGGAACAAGAGACCCAGTACTTC
TRBV28	-	TRBJ2-3	-	CASISGGPPRADTQYF	TGTGCCAGCATCTCAGGGGGGCCCCCTCGCGCGGATACGCAGTATTTT
TRBV7-2	-	TRBJ1-2	-	CASSPWTTNYGYTF	TGTGCCAGCAGCCCTTGGACAACTAACTATGGCTACACCTTC
TRBV6-5	TRBD1	TRBJ1-1	-	CASGWTGRGGTEAFF	TGTGCCAGCGGATGGACAGGGAGGGGAGGCACTGAAGCTTTCTTT
TRBV7-9	TRBD1	TRBJ2-5	-	CASSPQGGETQYF	TGTGCCAGCAGCCCACAGGGGGGAGAGACCCAGTACTTC
TRBV24-1	TRBD1	TRBJ1-2	-	CATSEGQGWNYGYTF	TGTGCCACCAGTGAGGGACAGGGGTGGAACTATGGCTACACCTTC
TRBV3-1/TRBV3-2	TRBD1	TRBJ2-3	-	CASSQRRGLDGYTDTQYF	TGTGCCAGCAGCCAAAGAAGGGGGCTAGACGGATACACAGATACGCAGTATTTT
TRBV11-1	-	TRBJ2-1	-	CASSLVGAYNEQFF	TGTGCCAGCAGCTTAGTTGGGGCTTACAATGAGCAGTTCTTC
TRBV4-2	TRBD2	TRBJ2-1	once	CASSQDLLAGVHEQFF	TGTGCCAGCAGCCAAGATCTACTAGCGGGAGTCCATGAGCAGTTCTTC
TRBV6-2/TRBV6-3	TRBD1	TRBJ1-1	-	CASSHGTANTEAFF	TGTGCCAGCAGCCACGGGACAGCGAACACTGAAGCTTTCTTT
TRBV28	TRBD1	TRBJ1-2	-	CASRQGEGYTF	TGTGCCAGCAGACAGGGGGAGGGCTACACCTTC
TRBV7-3	TRBD1	TRBJ1-6	-	CASSLQGGGSPLHF	TGTGCCAGCAGCCTCCAAGGGGGCGGTTCACCCCTCCACTTT
TRBV5-8	TRBD1	TRBJ1-3	-	CASSHQGVGNTIYF	TGTGCCAGCAGCCACCAGGGGGTTGGAAACACCATATATTTT
TRBV7-3	-	TRBJ1-3	-	CASSLTGMTGNTIYF	TGTGCCAGCAGCCTCACAGGGATGACTGGAAACACCATATATTTT
TRBV12-3/TRBV12-4	-	TRBJ2-3	-	CASRQLLGRAQYF	TGTGCCAGCAGGCAACTTCTAGGTCGAGCGCAGTATTTT